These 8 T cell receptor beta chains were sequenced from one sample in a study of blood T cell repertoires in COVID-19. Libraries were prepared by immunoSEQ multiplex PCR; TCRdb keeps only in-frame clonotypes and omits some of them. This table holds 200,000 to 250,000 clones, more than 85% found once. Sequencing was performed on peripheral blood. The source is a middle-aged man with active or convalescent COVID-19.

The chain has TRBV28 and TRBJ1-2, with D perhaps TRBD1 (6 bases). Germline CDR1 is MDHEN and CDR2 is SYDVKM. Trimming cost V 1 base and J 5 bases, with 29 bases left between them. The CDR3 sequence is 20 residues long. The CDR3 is CASSLFRWGGRPRENYGYTF. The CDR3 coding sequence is TGTGCCAGCAGTTTATTTCGGTGGGGGGGGCGGCCCCGAGAGAATTATGGCTACACCTTC.

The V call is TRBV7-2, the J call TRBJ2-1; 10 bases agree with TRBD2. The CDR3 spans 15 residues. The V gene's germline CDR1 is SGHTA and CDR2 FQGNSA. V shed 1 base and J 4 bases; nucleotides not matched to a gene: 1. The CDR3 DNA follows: TGTGCCAGCAGCTTAGGAGCGGGAGGGTACAATGAGCAGTTCTTC. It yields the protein CASSLGAGGYNEQFF.

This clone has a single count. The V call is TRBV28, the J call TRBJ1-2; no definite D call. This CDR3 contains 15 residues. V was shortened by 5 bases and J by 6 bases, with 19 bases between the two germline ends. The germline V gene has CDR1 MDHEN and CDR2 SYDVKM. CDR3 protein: CASSPGRVRGHGYTF. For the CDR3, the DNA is TGTGCCAGCAGTCCTGGACGGGTTAGAGGGCATGGCTACACCTTC.

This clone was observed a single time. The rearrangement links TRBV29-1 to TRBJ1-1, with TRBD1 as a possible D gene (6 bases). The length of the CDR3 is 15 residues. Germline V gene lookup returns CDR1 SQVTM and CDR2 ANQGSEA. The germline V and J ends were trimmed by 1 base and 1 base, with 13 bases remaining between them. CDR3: CSVEVLRTANTEAFF. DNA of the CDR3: TGCAGCGTTGAAGTACTTCGGACAGCGAACACTGAAGCTTTCTTT.

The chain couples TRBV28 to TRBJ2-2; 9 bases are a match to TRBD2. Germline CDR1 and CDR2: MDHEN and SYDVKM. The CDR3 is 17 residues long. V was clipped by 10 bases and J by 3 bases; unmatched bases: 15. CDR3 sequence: CATAVLAGIADTGELFF. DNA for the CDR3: TGTGCCACCGCCGTGCTAGCGGGGATCGCCGACACCGGGGAGCTGTTTTTT.

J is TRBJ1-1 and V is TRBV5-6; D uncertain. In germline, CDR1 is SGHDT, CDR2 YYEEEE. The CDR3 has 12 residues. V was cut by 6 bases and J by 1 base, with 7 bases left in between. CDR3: CASIRGNTEAFF. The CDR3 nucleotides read TGTGCCAGCATTCGGGGGAACACTGAAGCTTTCTTT.

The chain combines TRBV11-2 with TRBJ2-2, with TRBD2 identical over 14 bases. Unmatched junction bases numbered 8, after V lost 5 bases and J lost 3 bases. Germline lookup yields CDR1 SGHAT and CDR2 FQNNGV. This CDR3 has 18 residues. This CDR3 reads CASSSSGTSGSHTGELFF. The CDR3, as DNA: TGTGCCAGCAGCAGCTCCGGGACTAGCGGGAGTCACACCGGGGAGCTGTTTTTT.

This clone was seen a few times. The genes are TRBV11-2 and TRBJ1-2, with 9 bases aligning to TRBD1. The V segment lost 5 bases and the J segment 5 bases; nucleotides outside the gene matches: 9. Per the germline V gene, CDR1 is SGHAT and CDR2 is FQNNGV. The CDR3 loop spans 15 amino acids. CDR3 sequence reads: CASSRIGQGRYGYTF. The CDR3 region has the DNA TGTGCCAGCAGCCGGATAGGACAGGGGCGGTATGGCTACACCTTC.